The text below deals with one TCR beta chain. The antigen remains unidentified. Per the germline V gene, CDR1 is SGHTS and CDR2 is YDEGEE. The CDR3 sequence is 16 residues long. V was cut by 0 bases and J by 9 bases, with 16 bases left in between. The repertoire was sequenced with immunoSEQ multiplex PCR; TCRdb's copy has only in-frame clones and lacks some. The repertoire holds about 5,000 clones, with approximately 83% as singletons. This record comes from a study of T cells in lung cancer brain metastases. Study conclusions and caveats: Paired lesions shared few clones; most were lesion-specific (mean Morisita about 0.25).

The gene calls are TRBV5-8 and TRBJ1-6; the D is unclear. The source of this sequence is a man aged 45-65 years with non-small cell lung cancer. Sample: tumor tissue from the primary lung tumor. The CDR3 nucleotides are TGTGCCAGCAGCTTGGGGAATGGTCCCCGGGGTTCACCCCTCCACTTT. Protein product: CASSLGNGPRGSPLHF.